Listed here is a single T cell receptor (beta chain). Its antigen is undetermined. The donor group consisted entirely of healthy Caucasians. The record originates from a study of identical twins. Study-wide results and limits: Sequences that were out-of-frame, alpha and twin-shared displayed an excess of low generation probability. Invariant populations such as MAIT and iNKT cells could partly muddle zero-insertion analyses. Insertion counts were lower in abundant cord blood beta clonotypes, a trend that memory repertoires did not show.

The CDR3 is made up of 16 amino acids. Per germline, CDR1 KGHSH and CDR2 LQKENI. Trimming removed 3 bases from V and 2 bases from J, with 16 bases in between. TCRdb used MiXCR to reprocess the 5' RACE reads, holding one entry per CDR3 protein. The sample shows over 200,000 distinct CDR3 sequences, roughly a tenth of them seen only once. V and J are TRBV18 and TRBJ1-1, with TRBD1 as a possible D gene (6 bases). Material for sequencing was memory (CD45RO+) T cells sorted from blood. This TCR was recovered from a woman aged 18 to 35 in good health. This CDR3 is CASSPAGALRNTEAFF. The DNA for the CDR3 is TGTGCCAGCTCACCGGCAGGGGCACTCCGAAACACTGAAGCTTTCTTT.